This TCR beta chain was profiled in a study of T cell repertoires in cytomegalovirus infection. Study-wide results and limits: HLA-C-restricted CMV clonotypes gave the most frequent clonotype in two of eight donors.

CDR3 length equals 15 residues. Germline values: CDR1 ENHRY, CDR2 SYGVKD. TCRdb re-analysed the reads in MiXCR, keeping a single row per CDR3 protein. The sample lists 550,000 to 700,000 distinct CDR3 sequences, about 40% occurring once. About this clonotype itself: Its matching antigen is unknown. At one end, the junction sequence differs from germline, possibly due to a read error.

The chain joins TRBV10-3 to TRBJ1-2, with D tentatively TRBD1 (6 bases). The receptor's source is a human donor in good health (CMV status not recorded). Some clones in this sample may be carry-over from other donors' samples. The source material was cultured PBMCs, sampled from culture after CMV antigen stimulation. CDR3 nucleotide sequence: TGTGCCATCAGTGAATCCGGACAGACTAACTATGGCTGCACCTTC. Translating it yields CAISESGQTNYGCTF.